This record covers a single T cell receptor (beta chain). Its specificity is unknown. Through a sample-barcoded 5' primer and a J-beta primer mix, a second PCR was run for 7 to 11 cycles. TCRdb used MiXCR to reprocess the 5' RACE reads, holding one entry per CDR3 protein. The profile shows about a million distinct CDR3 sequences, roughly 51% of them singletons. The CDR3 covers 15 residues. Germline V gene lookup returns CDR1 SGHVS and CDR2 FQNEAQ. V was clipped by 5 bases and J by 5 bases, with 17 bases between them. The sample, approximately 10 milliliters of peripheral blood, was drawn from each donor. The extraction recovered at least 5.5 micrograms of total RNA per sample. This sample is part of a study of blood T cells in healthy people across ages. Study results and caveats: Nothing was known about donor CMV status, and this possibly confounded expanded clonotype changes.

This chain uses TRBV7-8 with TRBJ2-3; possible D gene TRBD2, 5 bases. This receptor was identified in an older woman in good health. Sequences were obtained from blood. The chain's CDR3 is CASSVRRVLQDTQYF. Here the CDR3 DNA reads TGTGCCAGCAGCGTCCGGCGGGTACTACAAGATACGCAGTATTTT.